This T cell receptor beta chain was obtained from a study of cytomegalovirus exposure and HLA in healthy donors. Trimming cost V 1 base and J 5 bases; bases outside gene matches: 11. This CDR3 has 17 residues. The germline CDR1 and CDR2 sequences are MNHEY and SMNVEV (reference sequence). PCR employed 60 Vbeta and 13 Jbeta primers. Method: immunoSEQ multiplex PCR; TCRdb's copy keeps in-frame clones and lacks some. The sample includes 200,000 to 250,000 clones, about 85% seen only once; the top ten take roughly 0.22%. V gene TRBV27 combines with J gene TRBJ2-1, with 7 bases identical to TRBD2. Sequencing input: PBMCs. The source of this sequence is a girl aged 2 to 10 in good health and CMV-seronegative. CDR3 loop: CASSLYLEASGNNEQFF. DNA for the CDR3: TGTGCCAGCAGTTTATATTTAGAGGCTAGCGGAAACAATGAGCAGTTCTTC.